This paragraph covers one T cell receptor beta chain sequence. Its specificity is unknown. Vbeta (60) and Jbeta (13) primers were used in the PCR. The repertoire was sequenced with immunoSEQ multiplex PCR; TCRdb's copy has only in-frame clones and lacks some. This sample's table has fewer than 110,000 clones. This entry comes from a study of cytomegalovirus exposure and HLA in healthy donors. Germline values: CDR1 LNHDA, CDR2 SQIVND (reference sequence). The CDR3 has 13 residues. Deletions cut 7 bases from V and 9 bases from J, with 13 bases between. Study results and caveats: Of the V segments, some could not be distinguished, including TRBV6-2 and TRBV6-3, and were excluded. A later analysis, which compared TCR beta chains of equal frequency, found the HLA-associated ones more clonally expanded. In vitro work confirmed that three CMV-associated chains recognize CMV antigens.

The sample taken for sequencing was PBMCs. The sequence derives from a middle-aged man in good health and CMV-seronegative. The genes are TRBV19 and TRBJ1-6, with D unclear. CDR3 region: CASTPTYGSPLHF. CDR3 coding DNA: TGTGCCAGTACTCCCACCTATGGTTCACCCCTCCACTTT.